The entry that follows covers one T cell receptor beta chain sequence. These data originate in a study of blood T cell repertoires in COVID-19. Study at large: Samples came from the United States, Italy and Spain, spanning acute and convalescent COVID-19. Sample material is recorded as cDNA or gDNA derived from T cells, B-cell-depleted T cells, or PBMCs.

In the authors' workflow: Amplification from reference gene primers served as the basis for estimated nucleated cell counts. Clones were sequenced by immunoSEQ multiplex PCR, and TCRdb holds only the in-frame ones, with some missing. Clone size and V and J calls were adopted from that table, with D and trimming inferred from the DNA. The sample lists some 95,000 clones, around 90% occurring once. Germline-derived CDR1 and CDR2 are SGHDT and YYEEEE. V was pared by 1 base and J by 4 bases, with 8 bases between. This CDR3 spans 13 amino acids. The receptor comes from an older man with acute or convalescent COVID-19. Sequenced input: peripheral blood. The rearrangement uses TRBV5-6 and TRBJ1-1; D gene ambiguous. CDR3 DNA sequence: TGTGCCAGCAGCTTGACGGGGTTCACTGAAGCTTTCTTT. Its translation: CASSLTGFTEAFF.